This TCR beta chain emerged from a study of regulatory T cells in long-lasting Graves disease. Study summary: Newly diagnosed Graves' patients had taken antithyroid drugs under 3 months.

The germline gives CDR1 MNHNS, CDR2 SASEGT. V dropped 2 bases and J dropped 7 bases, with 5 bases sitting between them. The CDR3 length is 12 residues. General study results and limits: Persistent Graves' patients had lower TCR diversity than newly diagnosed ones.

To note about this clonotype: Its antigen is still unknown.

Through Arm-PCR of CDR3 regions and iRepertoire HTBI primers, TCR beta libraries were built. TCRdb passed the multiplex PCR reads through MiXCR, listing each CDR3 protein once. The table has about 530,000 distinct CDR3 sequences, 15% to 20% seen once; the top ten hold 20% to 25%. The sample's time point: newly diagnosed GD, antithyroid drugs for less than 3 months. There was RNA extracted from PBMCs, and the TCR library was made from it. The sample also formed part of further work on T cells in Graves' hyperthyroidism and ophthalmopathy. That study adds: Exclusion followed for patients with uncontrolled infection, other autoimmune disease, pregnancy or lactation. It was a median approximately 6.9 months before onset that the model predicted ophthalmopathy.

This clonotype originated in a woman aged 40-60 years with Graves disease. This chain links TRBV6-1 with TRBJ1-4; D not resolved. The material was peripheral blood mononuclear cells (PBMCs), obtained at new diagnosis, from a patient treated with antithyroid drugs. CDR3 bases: TGTGCCAGCAGTGAAAACTCTGAAAAACTGTTTTTT. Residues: CASSENSEKLFF.